This TCR beta chain was retrieved from a study of CD8 T cells in Susac syndrome. The CD8+ and CD4+ T cells were isolated magnetically using a negative isolation approach, whereas the TEMRA cells were enriched by FACS. The authors reverse transcribed about 0.5 to 1 ug RNA with random hexamers. One entry per CDR3 protein, called by TCRdb with MiXCR from the immunoSEQ multiplex PCR reads. The data hold around 160,000 distinct CDR3 sequences, with 85% to 95% observed a single time. Germline CDR1 and CDR2: MNHEY and SVGAGI. This CDR3 region has 15 residues. Germline trimming cut 6 bases from V and 4 bases from J; bases unmatched to any gene: 10.

The TCR originated in a human donor in good health. What was sequenced was CD4+ T cells from PBMCs. The V gene is TRBV6-5, the J gene TRBJ2-5, with 8 bases fitting TRBD2. CDR3 residues: CASSTPYGGGETQYF. CDR3 coding DNA: TGTGCCAGCAGCACTCCTTACGGGGGGGGAGAGACCCAGTACTTC.